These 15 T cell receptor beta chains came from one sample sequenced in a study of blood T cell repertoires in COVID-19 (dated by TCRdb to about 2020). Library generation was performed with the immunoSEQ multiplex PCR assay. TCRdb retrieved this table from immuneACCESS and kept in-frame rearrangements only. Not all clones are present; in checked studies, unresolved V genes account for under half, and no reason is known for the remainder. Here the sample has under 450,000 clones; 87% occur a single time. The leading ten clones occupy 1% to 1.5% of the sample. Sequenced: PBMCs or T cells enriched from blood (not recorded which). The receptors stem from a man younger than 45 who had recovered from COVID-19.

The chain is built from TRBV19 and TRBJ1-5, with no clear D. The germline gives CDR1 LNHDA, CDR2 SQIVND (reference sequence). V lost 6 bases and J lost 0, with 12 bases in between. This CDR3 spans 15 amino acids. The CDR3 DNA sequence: TGTGCCAGTAGCCGACGGCTAGATAGCAATCAGCCCCAGCATTTT. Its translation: CASSRRLDSNQPQHF.

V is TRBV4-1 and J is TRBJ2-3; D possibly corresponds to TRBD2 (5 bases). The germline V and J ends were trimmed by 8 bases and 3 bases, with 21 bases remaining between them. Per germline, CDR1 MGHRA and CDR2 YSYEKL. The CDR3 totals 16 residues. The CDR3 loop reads CASQTAGPDKTDTQYF. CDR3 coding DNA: TGCGCCAGCCAAACCGCGGGCCCGGATAAAACAGATACGCAGTATTTT.

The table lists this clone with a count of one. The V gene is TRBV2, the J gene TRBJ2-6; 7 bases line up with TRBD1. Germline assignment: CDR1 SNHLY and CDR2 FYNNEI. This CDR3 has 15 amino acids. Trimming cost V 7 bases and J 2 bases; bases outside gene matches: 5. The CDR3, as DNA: TGTGCCAGCAACGACAGGGCCACTGGGGCCAACGTCCTGACTTTC. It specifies CASNDRATGANVLTF.

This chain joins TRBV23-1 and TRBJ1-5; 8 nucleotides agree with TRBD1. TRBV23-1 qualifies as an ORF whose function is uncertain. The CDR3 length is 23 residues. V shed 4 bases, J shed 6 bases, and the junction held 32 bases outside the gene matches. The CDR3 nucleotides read TGCGCCAGCAGTCCTCATTCGAGAATCGGGGACAGGCTAGTTTATCCCAGAAGTCAGCCCCAGCATTTT. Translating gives CASSPHSRIGDRLVYPRSQPQHF.

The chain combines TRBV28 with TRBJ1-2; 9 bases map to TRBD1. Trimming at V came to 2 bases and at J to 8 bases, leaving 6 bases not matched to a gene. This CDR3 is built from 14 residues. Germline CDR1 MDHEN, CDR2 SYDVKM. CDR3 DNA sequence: TGTGCCAGCAGTTTAATGGGACAGGGAAGAGGCTACACCTTC. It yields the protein CASSLMGQGRGYTF.

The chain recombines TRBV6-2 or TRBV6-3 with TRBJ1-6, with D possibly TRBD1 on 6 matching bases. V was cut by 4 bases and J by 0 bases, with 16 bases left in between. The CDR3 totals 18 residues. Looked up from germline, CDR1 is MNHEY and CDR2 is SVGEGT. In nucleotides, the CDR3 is TGTGCCAGCAGTTTCGACAGGACGGTAGACTCCTATAATTCACCCCTCCACTTT. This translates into CASSFDRTVDSYNSPLHF.

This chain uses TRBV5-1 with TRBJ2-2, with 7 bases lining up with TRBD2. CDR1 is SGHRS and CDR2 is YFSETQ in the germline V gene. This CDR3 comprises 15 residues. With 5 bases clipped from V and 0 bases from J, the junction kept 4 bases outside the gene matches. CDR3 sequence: CASRKLATNTGELFF. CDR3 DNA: TGCGCCAGCAGGAAACTAGCGACGAACACCGGGGAGCTGTTTTTT. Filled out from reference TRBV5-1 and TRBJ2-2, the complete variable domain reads KAGVTQTPRYLIKTRGQQVTLSCSPISGHRSVSWYQQTPGQGLQFLFEYFSETQRNKGNFPGRFSGRQFSNSRSEMNVSTLELGDSALYLCASRKLATNTGELFFGEGSRLTVL.

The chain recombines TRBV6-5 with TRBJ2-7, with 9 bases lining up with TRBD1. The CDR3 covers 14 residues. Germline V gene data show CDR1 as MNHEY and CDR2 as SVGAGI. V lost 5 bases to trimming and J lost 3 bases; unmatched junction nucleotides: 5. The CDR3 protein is CASSNRDRDYEQYF. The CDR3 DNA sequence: TGTGCCAGCAGTAACCGGGACAGGGACTACGAGCAGTACTTC.

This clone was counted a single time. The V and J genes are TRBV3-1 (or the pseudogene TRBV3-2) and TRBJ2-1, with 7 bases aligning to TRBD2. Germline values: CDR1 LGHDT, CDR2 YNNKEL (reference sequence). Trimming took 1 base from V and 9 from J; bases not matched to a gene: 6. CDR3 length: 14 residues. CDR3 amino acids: CASSQVTSTLEQFF. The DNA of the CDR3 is TGTGCCAGCAGCCAAGTGACTAGCACACTTGAGCAGTTCTTC.

The CDR3 coding sequence is TGCGCCAGCAGCGTACAAGGACAAACCGACACAGATACGCAGTATTTT. It yields the protein CASSVQGQTDTDTQYF. The chain links TRBV5-1 to TRBJ2-3, with D possibly TRBD1 on 5 matching bases. Trimming cost V 4 bases and J 2 bases, with 17 bases left between them. The CDR3 is made up of 16 amino acids. Germline lookup yields CDR1 SGHRS and CDR2 YFSETQ.

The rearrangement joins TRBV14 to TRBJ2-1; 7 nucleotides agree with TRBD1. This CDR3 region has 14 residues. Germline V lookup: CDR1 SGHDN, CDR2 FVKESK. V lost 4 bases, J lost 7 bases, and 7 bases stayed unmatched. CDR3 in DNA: TGTGCCAGCAGCCTCTTAGACAGGGCTAATGAGCAGTTCTTC. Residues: CASSLLDRANEQFF.

Here the CDR3 DNA reads TGCGCCAGCAGCCAAGATGTAGCGGGGGCCCTCCCGGAGACCCAGTACTTC. The encoded protein is CASSQDVAGALPETQYF. This chain joins TRBV4-1 and TRBJ2-5; 9 nucleotides agree with TRBD2. J gave up 5 bases and V 0 bases, and 10 bases lay outside the gene matches. This CDR3 is 17 amino acids long. Germline values: CDR1 MGHRA, CDR2 YSYEKL.

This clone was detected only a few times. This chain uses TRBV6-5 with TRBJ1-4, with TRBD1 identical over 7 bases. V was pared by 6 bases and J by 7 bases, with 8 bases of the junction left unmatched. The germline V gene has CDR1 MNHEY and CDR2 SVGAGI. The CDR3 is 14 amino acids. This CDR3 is CASSPGQRIEKLFF. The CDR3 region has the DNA TGTGCCAGCAGCCCGGGACAGAGGATTGAAAAACTGTTTTTT.

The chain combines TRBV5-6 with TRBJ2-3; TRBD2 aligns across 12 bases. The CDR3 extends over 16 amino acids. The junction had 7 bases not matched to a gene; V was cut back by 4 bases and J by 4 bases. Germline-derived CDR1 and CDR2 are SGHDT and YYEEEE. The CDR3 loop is CASSLHLAGGPDTQYF. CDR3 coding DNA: TGTGCCAGCAGCCTACACCTAGCGGGGGGGCCAGATACGCAGTATTTT.

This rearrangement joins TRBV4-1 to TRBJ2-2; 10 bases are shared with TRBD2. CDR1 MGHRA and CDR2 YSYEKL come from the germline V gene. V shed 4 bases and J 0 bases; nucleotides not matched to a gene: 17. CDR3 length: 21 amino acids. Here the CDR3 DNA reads TGCGCCAGCAGCCGCCACTATGCTAGCGGGGGATCCTATTCGAACACCGGGGAGCTGTTTTTT. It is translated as CASSRHYASGGSYSNTGELFF.